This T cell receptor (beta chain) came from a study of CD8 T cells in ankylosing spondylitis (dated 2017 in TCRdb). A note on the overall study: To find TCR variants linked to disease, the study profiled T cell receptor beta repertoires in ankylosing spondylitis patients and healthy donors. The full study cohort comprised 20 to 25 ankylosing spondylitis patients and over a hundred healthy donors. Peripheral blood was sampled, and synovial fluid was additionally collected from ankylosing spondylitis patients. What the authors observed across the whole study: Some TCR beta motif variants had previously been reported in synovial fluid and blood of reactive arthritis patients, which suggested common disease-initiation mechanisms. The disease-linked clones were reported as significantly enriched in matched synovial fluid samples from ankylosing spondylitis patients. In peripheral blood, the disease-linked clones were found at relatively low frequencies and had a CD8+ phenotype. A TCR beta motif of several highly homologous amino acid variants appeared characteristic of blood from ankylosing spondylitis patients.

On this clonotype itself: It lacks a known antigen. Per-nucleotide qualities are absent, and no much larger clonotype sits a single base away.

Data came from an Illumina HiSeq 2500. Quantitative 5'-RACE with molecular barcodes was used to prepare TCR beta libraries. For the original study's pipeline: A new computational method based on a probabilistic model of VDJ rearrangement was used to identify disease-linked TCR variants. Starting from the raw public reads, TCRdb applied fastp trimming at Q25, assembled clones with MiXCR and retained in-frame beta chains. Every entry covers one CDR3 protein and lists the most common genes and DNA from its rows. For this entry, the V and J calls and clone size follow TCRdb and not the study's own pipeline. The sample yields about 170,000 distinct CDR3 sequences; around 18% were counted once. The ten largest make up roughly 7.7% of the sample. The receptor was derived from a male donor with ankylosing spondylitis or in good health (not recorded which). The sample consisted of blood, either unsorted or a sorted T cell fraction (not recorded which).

In nucleotides, the sequence is TGTGCCAGCAGCGTCCGGGACTACACAGATACGCAGTATTTT. Its translation reads: CASSVRDYTDTQYF. The chain is encoded by TRBV7-8 joined to TRBJ2-3, with 7 junctional bases fitting TRBD2. CDR1 is given as SGHVS and CDR2 as FQNEAQ, both from the germline V gene. Unmatched junction bases come to 4, with V trimmed by 5 bases and J by 2 bases. The CDR3 covers 14 residues, taking in both the cysteine and the phenylalanine. Solely the CDR3 DNA is kept, with 42 bases framed from the first base.